A selection of T cell receptor beta chains follows, all from one sample in a study of cytomegalovirus exposure and HLA in healthy donors. The table came from immunoSEQ multiplex PCR; TCRdb's copy has only in-frame clones and leaves some out. The table has about 150,000 clones, 77% seen once. The specimen was PBMCs. The receptor set was obtained from a woman aged 25-40 years in good health and CMV-seropositive. Each CDR3 is given with its conserved first and last residue. Fields, in order: V gene, D gene, clone size, J gene, CDR3 DNA, CDR3 protein. D genes are given only for firm matches. For some rows the clone size is stated as once, few or many, or as a class when expanded; others skip it.

>TRBV7-9|TRBD1|NA|TRBJ1-1
TGTGCCAGCAGCTGGTACCTCGGACAGGGGGGTAATGAAGCTTTCTTT
CASSWYLGQGGNEAFF
>TRBV27|TRBD2|NA|TRBJ2-5
TGTGCCAGCAGTTATGGGACTAGCGGGAGCGGAGAGACCCAGTACTTC
CASSYGTSGSGETQYF
>TRBV7-9|NA|NA|TRBJ1-5
TGTGCCAGCAGCCCTACAGAGTTTAATCAGCCCCAGCATTTT
CASSPTEFNQPQHF
>TRBV5-1|NA|NA|TRBJ1-2
TGCGCCAGCAGCGGGGAACCGGGAAACGCCTATGGCTACACCTTC
CASSGEPGNAYGYTF
>TRBV5-4|TRBD2|NA|TRBJ2-1
TGTGCCAGCAGCTTGGCGGGAGGCGCCTACAATGAGCAGTTCTTC
CASSLAGGAYNEQFF
>TRBV28|NA|NA|TRBJ2-1
TGTGCCAGCAGCATAGCCAGATCCTACAATGAGCAGTTCTTC
CASSIARSYNEQFF
>TRBV4-1|TRBD2|NA|TRBJ2-1
TGCGCCAGCAGCCAAGATCCCGTAGCGGGAGGCCTCGGGTATGAGCAGTTCTTC
CASSQDPVAGGLGYEQFF
>TRBV7-9|TRBD1|NA|TRBJ1-1
TGTGCCAGCAGACCCGGGACAGGGAGCACTGAAGCTTTCTTT
CASRPGTGSTEAFF
>TRBV15|TRBD1|NA|TRBJ1-2
TGTGCCACCAGCCCTCCCGGCAGGGGGCAATCGTATTGGACCTTC
CATSPPGRGQSYWTF
>TRBV11-1|TRBD2|NA|TRBJ2-5
TGTGCCAGCAGCTGGACACTAGCGGGAGTGGAGACCCAGTACTTC
CASSWTLAGVETQYF
>TRBV12-1|NA|NA|TRBJ2-1
TGTGCCAGCGGCCTTAGCGGGAGCTCCTACAATGAGCAGTTCTTC
CASGLSGSSYNEQFF
>TRBV6-6|NA|NA|TRBJ2-5
TGTGCCAGCAGTTACTCGATCCCTGGGAGCGGAGAGACCCAGTACTTC
CASSYSIPGSGETQYF
>TRBV6-1|NA|NA|TRBJ2-7
TGTGCCAGCAGTCTCCGGGACAACTCCTACGAGCAGTACTTC
CASSLRDNSYEQYF
>TRBV2|TRBD1|few|TRBJ1-2
TGTGCCAGCAGACCCCGGACAGGGGGGAACTATGGCTACACCTTC
CASRPRTGGNYGYTF
>TRBV10-3|TRBD1|NA|TRBJ1-4
TGTGCCATCGGGGCCGGACAGGGAGGTGAAAAACTGTTTTTT
CAIGAGQGGEKLFF
>TRBV28|NA|NA|TRBJ2-1
TGTGCCAGCAGTTTATATTGGAGGGGCTTGGGTGGTGATGAGCAGTTCTTC
CASSLYWRGLGGDEQFF
>TRBV5-6|NA|NA|TRBJ2-4
TGTGCCAGCAGCTTTGTACGGACACAAGCCAAAAACATTCAGTACTTC
CASSFVRTQAKNIQYF
>TRBV2|TRBD1|few|TRBJ1-2
TGTGCCAGCAAGGGACAGACCTTGCCCTATGGCTACACCTTC
CASKGQTLPYGYTF
>TRBV6-6|NA|few|TRBJ2-7
TGTGCCAGCAGTGAGACGAGGAGCTCCTACGAGCAGTACTTC
CASSETRSSYEQYF
>TRBV7-3|NA|few|TRBJ1-3
TGTGCCAGCAGCTTAGTCGGGGGAGCTGGAAACACCATATATTTT
CASSLVGGAGNTIYF
>TRBV5-6|NA|NA|TRBJ1-1
TGTGCCAGCAGCTTGGGAGGAGGGAACACTGAAGCTTTCTTT
CASSLGGGNTEAFF
>TRBV2|NA|few|TRBJ2-6
TGTGCCAGCAGTGTCCTCTCTGGGGCCAACGTCCTGACTTTC
CASSVLSGANVLTF
>TRBV7-8|NA|NA|TRBJ2-5
TGTGCCAGCAGCTTAGGCGTGGGGGGCCAAGAGACCCAGTACTTC
CASSLGVGGQETQYF
>TRBV18|NA|NA|TRBJ2-5
TGTGCCAGCTCACCACGTTCGCAGCAAGAGACCCAGTACTTC
CASSPRSQQETQYF
>TRBV6-1|TRBD1|NA|TRBJ2-7
TGTGCCAGCAGTGTCCTGACAGGGTCCTACGAGCAGTACTTC
CASSVLTGSYEQYF
>TRBV7-3|TRBD2|once|TRBJ2-2
TGTGCCAGCAGCCCCCTCGGGACTACAAACACCGGGGAGCTGTTTTTT
CASSPLGTTNTGELFF
>TRBV10-1|NA|NA|TRBJ2-7
TGCGCCAGCAGTGAGTCGTGGCCCTCGGGCTACGAGCAGTACTTC
CASSESWPSGYEQYF
>TRBV7-8|NA|NA|TRBJ2-3
TGTGCCAGCAGCTTAGGGTTCGGGGGAGGCCCCACAGATACGCAGTATTTT
CASSLGFGGGPTDTQYF
>TRBV7-8|NA|NA|TRBJ2-5
TGTGCCAGCAGCTTATCGTACTCCTCGGAGGGAGAGACCCAGTACTTC
CASSLSYSSEGETQYF